The 32 T cell receptor beta chains below come from one sample, sequenced in a study of breast tumors, draining lymph nodes, adjacent tissues. In TCRdb, the multiplex PCR reads were re-called with MiXCR into one record per CDR3 protein. The repertoire consists of about 300,000 distinct CDR3 sequences, with about 30% occurring once and the leading ten covering roughly 1.2%. Axillary draining lymph nodes of breast cancer patients supplied the node samples. The sequenced material came from axillary lymph node tissue. Receptors originate from a female donor with breast cancer. Some clones in this sample may be carry-over from other donors' samples.

This rearrangement joins TRBV28 to TRBJ2-3; the match to TRBD2 covers 10 bases. Looked up from germline, CDR1 is MDHEN and CDR2 is SYDVKM. The trim removed 6 bases at V and 1 base at J, leaving 4 bases unmatched. The CDR3 runs 15 residues. The CDR3 spells CASRPLAGRTDTQYF. Written as DNA, the CDR3 is TGTGCCAGCAGGCCACTAGCGGGGCGCACAGATACGCAGTATTTT.

Comments on this clonotype: Sequence at one end of the junction differs from germline and may be a read error. This chain connects TRBV29-1 to TRBJ2-5; 13 bases are shared with TRBD2. The CDR3 totals 16 residues. Per germline, CDR1 SQVTM and CDR2 ANQGSEA. The CDR3 loop reads CMSGGLAGVLQETQYF. CDR3 nucleotide sequence: TGTATGTCGGGTGGACTAGCGGGAGTATTGCAAGAGACCCAGTACTTC.

This clonotype was recorded once. Since no conserved phenylalanine or tryptophan closes the CDR3, a read error is the likely cause. V usage is TRBV11-3 and J usage is TRBJ2-1, with 9 bases matching TRBD2. Germline lookup yields CDR1 SGHNT and CDR2 YENEEA. This CDR3 has 17 amino acids. The V segment lost 5 bases and the J segment 0 bases; nucleotides outside the gene matches: 8. This chain's CDR3 is CASSPIGGRASYNEQFL. For the CDR3, the DNA is TGTGCCAGCAGCCCAATCGGCGGGAGGGCCTCCTACAATGAGCAGTTCCTC.

To note about this clonotype: A much larger clone lies one base from this, so it may be a read error. The chain carries TRBV4-2 and TRBJ2-1, with 12 positions matching TRBD2. The CDR3 extends over 16 amino acids. The germline CDR1 and CDR2 sequences are LGHNA and YNFKEQ. The CDR3 nucleotides are TGTGCCAGCAGCCCTCAAAGACTAGCGGGAGTGCGGGAGCAGCTCTTC. This gives the protein CASSPQRLAGVREQLF.

This clonotype was seen many times. V usage is TRBV10-3 and J usage is TRBJ2-1; D is uncertain. V lost 2 bases, J lost 9 bases, and 8 bases lay in between. This CDR3 spans 12 amino acids. Per the germline V gene, CDR1 is ENHRY and CDR2 is SYGVKD. As DNA, the CDR3 is TGTGCCATCAGTGAGATAGTAATTGAGCAGTTCTTC. Translation: CAISEIVIEQFF.

In the case of this clonotype: This clone may be a read error of a much larger clone one base away. The chain uses TRBV9 and TRBJ1-2; 8 bases map to TRBD1. The germline CDR1 and CDR2 sequences are SGDLS and YYNGEE. The CDR3 totals 15 residues. DNA for the CDR3: TGTGCCAGCAGCGCAACAGGACAGGGATCGGATGGCTCCACCTTC. Translated, it gives CASSATGQGSDGSTF.

The table lists this clonotype with a few counts. At one of its ends the junction is not consistent with the germline gene, which may arise from a read error. The chain joins TRBV9 to TRBJ2-7; the D is unclear. Germline V CDR1 and CDR2: SGDLS, YYNGEE. CDR3 size: 14 residues. The CDR3 bases are TGTGCCAGCAGCGTAGGAACTAACTCCTACGAGCAGTCCTTC. As protein: CASSVGTNSYEQSF.

The sample holds many counts of this clonotype. The chain uses TRBV7-2 and TRBJ2-1; 14 nucleotides agree with TRBD2. The germline gives CDR1 SGHTA, CDR2 FQGNSA. The CDR3 consists of 15 residues. J lost 10 bases, V lost 4 bases, and 6 bases had no gene match. For the CDR3, the DNA is TGTGCCAGCAGCTCGGGACTAGCGGGAGCGTGGGAGCAGTTCTTC. It codes for CASSSGLAGAWEQFF.

In the case of this clonotype: A read error may be the cause here, since a much bigger clone is one base away. This rearrangement joins TRBV6-6 to TRBJ2-7; unclear D gene. V was pared by 5 bases and J by 0 bases, with 17 bases between. Germline CDR1 MNHNY, CDR2 SVGAGI (reference sequence). There are 16 residues in the CDR3. CDR3 DNA: TGTGCCAGCAGTCACGGAAGGGTTAGGAGCTCCTACGAGCAGTACTTC. Translating it yields CASSHGRVRSSYEQYF.

A remark on this clonotype: This may be a read error: a much more frequent sequence differs by one nucleotide. The chain employs TRBV11-2 and TRBJ1-3; 7 bases agree with TRBD1. Germline V gene lookup returns CDR1 SGHAT and CDR2 FQNNGV. The CDR3 length is 15 residues. CDR3 sequence (DNA): TGTGCCAGCAGCTTAAGGGGGCGACCTGGAAACGCCATATATTTT. This gives the protein CASSLRGRPGNAIYF.

This clonotype has ten or more counts. The chain carries TRBV29-1 and TRBJ1-2; tentative D call: TRBD1 (5 bases). In germline, CDR1 is SQVTM, CDR2 ANQGSEA. The V and J ends lost 6 bases and 3 bases respectively, with 20 bases between them. There are 15 residues in the CDR3. The CDR3, as DNA: TGCAGCGTCCCCCCTCCGTCAGGGAGTTACTATGGCTACACCTTC. This gives the protein CSVPPPSGSYYGYTF.

About this clonotype: A read error may be the cause here, since a much bigger clone is one base away. V is TRBV9 and J is TRBJ2-7, with D tentatively TRBD2 (6 bases). This CDR3 region has 15 residues. The germline CDR1 and CDR2 sequences are SGDLS and YYNGEE. For the CDR3, the DNA is TGTGCCAGCAGCGCCCCGGGTGGAGGGGCCAGCGAGCCGTACTTC. Translated, it gives CASSAPGGGASEPYF.

This clonotype was recorded once. Given a much more abundant clone one base away, this may be a read error. The chain recombines TRBV20-1 with TRBJ2-7; TRBD2 agrees at 9 bases. The CDR3 has 13 amino acids. Germline V lookup: CDR1 DFQATT, CDR2 SNEGSKA (reference sequence). CDR3 loop: CSAALREGYAQYF. In nucleotides, the CDR3 is TGCAGTGCGGCCCTGCGGGAGGGATACGCGCAGTACTTC.

Only a few counts were recorded for this clonotype. The rearrangement uses TRBV30 and TRBJ1-3; TRBD1 might be the D (6 bases). V was clipped by 3 bases and J by 0 bases, with 12 bases between them. The CDR3 consists of 15 residues. Germline CDR1 reads GTSNPN; CDR2 reads SVGIG (reference sequence). In nucleotides, the CDR3 is TGTGCCTGGAGGAGAGGGGGGCTCTCTGGAAACACCATATATTTT. It specifies CAWRRGGLSGNTIYF.

The table lists this clonotype with many counts. CDR3 nucleotide sequence: TGCAGTGCTAGAGGGCAGGGGGGTCATGGCTACACCTTC. This sequence encodes CSARGQGGHGYTF. The chain combines TRBV20-1 with TRBJ1-2, with 7 bases fitting TRBD1. With 1 base clipped from V and 6 bases from J, the junction kept 5 bases outside the gene matches. Germline V CDR1 and CDR2: DFQATT, SNEGSKA (reference sequence). The CDR3 loop spans 13 amino acids.

In this sample, this clonotype turned up many times. The chain is built from TRBV6-4 and TRBJ2-2, with D maybe TRBD2 (5 bases). This CDR3 region has 13 residues. Germline CDR1 reads MRHNA; CDR2 reads SNTAGT. Trimming shortened V by 4 bases and J by 5 bases, and 8 bases separated the two germline ends. CDR3 nucleotide sequence: TGTGCCAGCAGTGCTAGCCGGACCGGGGAGCTGTTTTTT. Its translation: CASSASRTGELFF.

The table lists this clonotype with many counts. The chain combines TRBV9 with TRBJ2-5, with D possibly being TRBD2 (5 bases). The CDR3 extends over 14 amino acids. V was clipped by 0 bases and J by 1 base, with 7 bases between them. Germline CDR1 reads SGDLS; CDR2 reads YYNGEE. In DNA form, the CDR3 reads TGTGCCAGCAGCGTAGTCAGCGGCCAAGAGACCCAGTACTTC. Residues: CASSVVSGQETQYF.

This rearrangement joins TRBV20-1 to TRBJ2-2; tentative D call: TRBD2 (6 bases). V was clipped by 6 bases and J by 5 bases, with 19 bases between them. Per the germline V gene, CDR1 is DFQATT and CDR2 is SNEGSKA (reference sequence). This CDR3 comprises 15 residues. CDR3 coding DNA: TGCAGTGCCCAGACTACTAGCCGGGGAACCGGGGAGCTGTTTTTT. Residues: CSAQTTSRGTGELFF.

This clonotype came up many times. The CDR3 spells CAWKHGSEQYF. CDR3 in DNA: TGTGCCTGGAAGCACGGGAGCGAGCAGTACTTC. The rearrangement joins TRBV30 to TRBJ2-7; D may be TRBD2 (6 bases). Between the trimmed V and J ends, which lost 4 bases and 6 bases, there was a span of 10 bases. CDR1 and CDR2 from the germline V gene are GTSNPN and SVGIG (reference sequence). The CDR3 has 11 amino acids.

This chain links TRBV3-1 with TRBJ2-2, with D perhaps TRBD1 (5 bases). There are 15 residues in the CDR3. Trimming left V 4 bases short and J 3 bases short, with 12 bases between. The germline V gene encodes CDR1 LGHDT and CDR2 YNNKEL (reference sequence). The CDR3 is CASSRIGEHTGELFF. CDR3 sequence (DNA): TGTGCCAGCAGCCGAATAGGGGAACACACCGGGGAGCTGTTTTTT.

This clonotype was seen repeatedly, ten times or more. This chain joins TRBV10-3 and TRBJ2-5, with 9 bases identical to TRBD1. This CDR3 region has 14 residues. V gave up 4 bases and J gave up 9 bases; unmatched junction bases: 9. Germline V gene data show CDR1 as ENHRY and CDR2 as SYGVKD. The CDR3 loop reads CAISGAGDREAQYF. In DNA form, the CDR3 reads TGTGCCATCAGTGGGGCGGGGGACAGGGAGGCCCAGTACTTC.

This clonotype was detected ten times or more. V gene TRBV13 combines with J gene TRBJ1-2; D not certain. The CDR3 totals 14 residues. Germline V CDR1 and CDR2: PRHDT, FYEKMQ (reference sequence). V gave up 3 bases and J gave up 5 bases, with 13 bases separating them. The CDR3 DNA is TGTGCCAGCAGCTTGACTGGCGCCCAGTATGGCTACACCTTC. Translating gives CASSLTGAQYGYTF.

This clonotype has ten or more counts. This rearrangement joins TRBV4-1 to TRBJ2-7, with 13 bases lining up with TRBD2. CDR1 is MGHRA and CDR2 is YSYEKL in the germline V gene. Trimming removed 0 bases from V and 6 bases from J; junction bases left unmatched: 5. The CDR3 sequence is 16 residues long. CDR3 sequence: CASSQERTSGSPEQYF. CDR3 in DNA: TGCGCCAGCAGCCAAGAACGGACTAGCGGGAGCCCCGAGCAGTACTTC.

Comments on this clonotype: This is likely a read error, given that the CDR3 carries no conserved phenylalanine or tryptophan at its end. V usage is TRBV19 and J usage is TRBJ2-1; D is tentatively TRBD1 or TRBD2 (6 bases each). Germline CDR1 and CDR2: LNHDA and SQIVND (reference sequence). The V gene lost 6 bases and the J gene lost 6 bases, with 15 bases spanning the gap. CDR3 size: 14 residues. CDR3 region: CASSKGGSRNEQFL. As DNA, the CDR3 is TGTGCCAGTAGCAAGGGGGGCAGCCGCAATGAGCAGTTCCTC.

This clonotype was seen ten or more times. The chain recombines TRBV12-3 or TRBV12-4 with TRBJ2-2; 7 bases match TRBD2. J gave up 6 bases and V 3 bases, and 7 bases lay outside the gene matches. The CDR3 spans 15 residues. The CDR3 is CASSLVGSGAGELFF. The CDR3 DNA reads as TGTGCCAGCAGTTTGGTTGGGAGCGGGGCCGGGGAGCTGTTTTTT.

The V call is TRBV24-1, the J call TRBJ2-3, with a weak D call TRBD2 (6 bases). The CDR3 spans 14 residues. Germline CDR1 is KGHDR and CDR2 is SFDVKD. The CDR3 loop reads CPSSFSRGRDTQYF. For the CDR3, the DNA is TGTCCCAGCAGTTTTTCGCGGGGACGAGATACGCAGTATTTT.

This clonotype has at least ten counts. V and J are TRBV7-9 and TRBJ2-7, with unresolved D. The germline V gene encodes CDR1 SEHNR and CDR2 FQNEAQ (reference sequence). CDR3 length: 14 residues. The V end was cut by 6 bases, the J end by 2 bases, with 14 bases between. The CDR3 nucleotides read TGTGCCAGCAGTGGCTTCTCGGGTCCCTACGAGCAGTACTTC. It yields the protein CASSGFSGPYEQYF.

This clonotype was detected ten times or more. This chain joins TRBV19 and TRBJ2-7, with 10 bases fitting TRBD2. The germline V gene encodes CDR1 LNHDA and CDR2 SQIVND (reference sequence). The CDR3 spans 14 residues. Trimming took 5 bases from V and 7 from J; bases not matched to a gene: 8. This CDR3 reads CASSPRTSGMEQYF. The CDR3, as DNA: TGTGCCAGTAGTCCCCGGACTAGCGGCATGGAGCAGTACTTC. Full variable domain (remainder filled in from reference TRBV19 and TRBJ2-7): DGGITQSPKYLFRKEGQNVTLSCEQNLNHDAMYWYRQDPGQGLRLIYYSQIVNDFQKGDIAEGYSVSREKKESFPLTVTSAQKNPTAFYLCASSPRTSGMEQYFGPGTRLTVT.

This clonotype was found many times. V is TRBV5-1 and J is TRBJ2-7, with 12 bases matching TRBD2. Germline trimming cut 4 bases from V and 5 bases from J; bases unmatched to any gene: 4. This CDR3 contains 14 residues. Germline CDR1 and CDR2: SGHRS and YFSETQ. CDR3 sequence (DNA): TGCGCCAGCAGCCGACTAGCGGGAGAAAACGAGCAGTACTTC. Protein sequence: CASSRLAGENEQYF.

This clonotype was counted many times. The chain recombines TRBV5-5 with TRBJ2-1, with 11 bases aligning to TRBD2. This CDR3 spans 21 amino acids. Unmatched junction bases numbered 24, after V lost 0 bases and J lost 10 bases. The germline CDR1 and CDR2 sequences are SGHKS and YYEKEE (reference sequence). The CDR3 sequence: CASSLVGGPGLADIRRGEQFF. CDR3 bases: TGTGCCAGCAGCTTGGTGGGTGGTCCGGGACTAGCGGATATCCGACGTGGGGAGCAGTTCTTC.

A word on this clonotype: Given a much more abundant clone one base away, this may be a read error. This chain joins TRBV19 and TRBJ2-1, with D hard to call. V was pared by 3 bases and J by 0 bases, with 9 bases between. The length of the CDR3 is 15 residues. Germline V gives CDR1 LNHDA, CDR2 SQIVND (reference sequence). The DNA for the CDR3 is TGTGCCAGTAGTATCGTCTCAACCTCCTACAATGAGCAGTTCTTC. It encodes CASSIVSTSYNEQFF.

The rearrangement links TRBV19 to TRBJ2-7, with TRBD2 matching 7 bases. CDR1 and CDR2 (germline): LNHDA, SQIVND (reference sequence). Unmatched junction bases numbered 10, after V lost 3 bases and J lost 5 bases. This CDR3 is 15 amino acids long. The CDR3: CASSIREGPQNEQYF. The CDR3, as DNA: TGTGCCAGTAGTATCAGGGAGGGCCCTCAGAACGAGCAGTACTTC.